The 13 T cell receptor beta chains below all came from one sample that was sequenced in a study of CD4 T cells in relation to SARS-CoV-2 and coronaviruses. TCRdb's copy holds only in-frame clones and misses some; the assay was immunoSEQ multiplex PCR. The profile covers 50,000 to 70,000 clones, with approximately 90% appearing a single time and about 0.4% taken by the ten largest. The sample consisted of naive CD4+ T cells from PBMCs. Subset: naive CD4+ T cells isolated by negative enrichment. The receptors stem from an adult with COVID-19.

The genes are TRBV3-1 (or the pseudogene TRBV3-2) and TRBJ1-2; TRBD1 matches 7 bases. V dropped 1 base and J dropped 4; count of bases not matched to a gene: 9. Germline V CDR1 and CDR2: LGHDT, YNNKEL (reference sequence). This CDR3 is 16 amino acids long. The CDR3 is CASSQVSGTASYGYTF. The CDR3 nucleotides read TGTGCCAGCAGCCAAGTAAGCGGGACAGCAAGCTATGGCTACACCTTC.

The J gene is TRBJ1-4, the V gene TRBV20-1, with 8 bases matching TRBD1. CDR1 is DFQATT, CDR2 SNEGSKA, per germline (reference sequence). This CDR3 is 14 amino acids long. Germline trimming cut 3 bases from V and 3 bases from J; bases unmatched to any gene: 3. In nucleotides, the CDR3 is TGCAGTGCTAGTCAGGGGGCGGCTAATGAAAAACTGTTTTTT. It is translated as CSASQGAANEKLFF.

This clone was seen a single time. The DNA is omitted, as the CDR3 cannot be located on it reliably, and the CDR3 follows TCRdb's listing. The rearrangement uses TRBV6-2 or TRBV6-3 and TRBJ2-1. Germline V gene data show CDR1 as MNHEY and CDR2 as SVGEGT. The CDR3 length equals 17 residues, ends included. CDR3 sequence reads: CASSSSGWRGVYNEQFF.

The V gene is TRBV7-9, the J gene TRBJ2-7, with 8 bases aligning to TRBD2. The length of the CDR3 is 14 residues. Germline V gene sequence: CDR1 SEHNR, CDR2 FQNEAQ (reference sequence). J lost 3 bases, V lost 4 bases, and 5 bases had no gene match. CDR3 residues: CASSSSGSRYEQYF. The CDR3 DNA sequence: TGTGCCAGCAGCTCAAGCGGGAGCCGCTACGAGCAGTACTTC.

The DNA of the CDR3 is TGTGCCAGCAGTTTAAGGAACAATGAGCAGTTCTTC. This codes for CASSLRNNEQFF. This chain connects TRBV28 to TRBJ2-1, with D hard to call. The V end lost 2 bases, the J end lost 5 bases, and 4 bases lay between the germline ends. The CDR3 runs 12 residues. CDR1 is MDHEN, CDR2 SYDVKM, per germline.

This sequence joins TRBV9 and TRBJ1-3; D is uncertain. Germline lookup yields CDR1 SGDLS and CDR2 YYNGEE. There are 16 residues in the CDR3. V was clipped by 4 bases and J by 0 bases, with 14 bases between them. Here the CDR3 DNA reads TGTGCCAGCAGCCCCCGGACGGTGCTCTCTGGAAACACCATATATTTT. Translating it yields CASSPRTVLSGNTIYF.

The chain has TRBV11-2 and TRBJ2-5; TRBD2 matches at 8 bases. Germline V gives CDR1 SGHAT, CDR2 FQNNGV. The V and J ends lost 8 bases and 7 bases, in that order; junction bases with no gene match: 12. This CDR3 is built from 14 residues. The CDR3 is CASDSGGGRGTQYF. In nucleotides, the CDR3 is TGTGCCAGCGACAGTGGCGGGGGGAGGGGGACCCAGTACTTC.

V usage is TRBV10-2 and J usage is TRBJ2-3; D may correspond to TRBD1 or TRBD2 (6 bases each). CDR3 length: 14 amino acids. Germline V gene data show CDR1 as WSHSY and CDR2 as SAAADI. Between the trimmed V and J ends, which lost 3 bases and 4 bases, there was a span of 11 bases. CDR3 loop: CASSEGGTPDTQYF. The DNA of the CDR3 is TGCGCCAGCAGTGAAGGGGGGACCCCAGATACGCAGTATTTT.

This clone was observed once. The chain couples TRBV6-1 to TRBJ2-7; possibly TRBD1 for D (5 bases). V was pared by 3 bases and J by 2 bases, with 8 bases between. The CDR3 has 13 residues. In germline, CDR1 is MNHNS, CDR2 SASEGT. CDR3 sequence reads: CASSDRVTYEQYF. The CDR3 coding sequence is TGTGCCAGCAGTGACAGGGTAACCTACGAGCAGTACTTC.

DNA for the CDR3: TGTGCCAGTAGTATATCCAGCGGGGGATACGAGCAGTACTTC. It translates to CASSISSGGYEQYF. The chain couples TRBV19 to TRBJ2-7, with 8 bases matching TRBD2. This CDR3 has 14 amino acids. Germline CDR1 and CDR2: LNHDA and SQIVND (reference sequence). Trimming took 2 bases from V and 4 from J; bases not matched to a gene: 4.

This clone was counted only a few times. The chain has TRBV7-9 and TRBJ1-5; maybe TRBD1 (5 bases). The CDR3 runs to 16 residues. The V gene lost 1 base and the J gene lost 2 bases, with 12 bases spanning the gap. From germline, CDR1 is SEHNR and CDR2 FQNEAQ (reference sequence). CDR3 loop: CASSLGGLGGNQPQHF. As DNA, the CDR3 is TGTGCCAGCAGCTTAGGGGGCCTTGGGGGCAATCAGCCCCAGCATTTT.

V and J are TRBV5-6 and TRBJ2-7; a weak D match, TRBD1 (5 bases). The germline gives CDR1 SGHDT, CDR2 YYEEEE. V was shortened by 4 bases and J by 3 bases, with 14 bases between the two germline ends. This CDR3 spans 14 amino acids. The CDR3 sequence is CASSKVRQIYEQYF. The CDR3 nucleotides read TGTGCCAGCAGCAAAGTGCGACAGATCTACGAGCAGTACTTC.

The chain combines TRBV28 with TRBJ2-7; TRBD1 matches 8 bases. The germline V gene has CDR1 MDHEN and CDR2 SYDVKM. The CDR3 runs to 13 residues. With 9 bases clipped from V and 7 bases from J, the junction kept 11 bases outside the gene matches. The CDR3 protein is CASVGQGRGEQYF. As DNA, the CDR3 is TGTGCCAGTGTTGGACAGGGCCGTGGAGAGCAGTACTTC.